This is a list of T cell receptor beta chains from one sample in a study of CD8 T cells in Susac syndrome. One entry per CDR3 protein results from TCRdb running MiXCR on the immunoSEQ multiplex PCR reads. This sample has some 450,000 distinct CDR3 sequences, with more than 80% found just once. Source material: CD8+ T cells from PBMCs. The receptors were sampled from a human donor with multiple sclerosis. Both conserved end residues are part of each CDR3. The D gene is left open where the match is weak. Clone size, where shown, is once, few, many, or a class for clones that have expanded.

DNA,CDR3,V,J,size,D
TGTGCCAGCAGCATCGACGGCGAGCAGTACTTC,CASSIDGEQYF,TRBV3-1,TRBJ2-7,.,.
TGCGCCAGCAGCTTGCAATTTGGTCGGCTAGCGGGAGGCACCGGGGAGCTGTTTTTT,CASSLQFGRLAGGTGELFF,TRBV5-1,TRBJ2-2,.,TRBD2
TGTGCCAGCAGTTTACTGCTCGGTGATTCACCCCTCCACTTT,CASSLLLGDSPLHF,TRBV27,TRBJ1-6,.,.
TGTGCCAGCAGTTTAACTAGCAGGGAGACCCAGTACTTC,CASSLTSRETQYF,TRBV12-3/TRBV12-4,TRBJ2-5,.,.
TGTGCCAGCAGCTTCCGAGACACTGAAGCTTTCTTT,CASSFRDTEAFF,TRBV7-9,TRBJ1-1,few,.
TGTGCCAGCAGTTTAGTTTCTGGGAATCGACCTCCCTACGAGCAGTACTTC,CASSLVSGNRPPYEQYF,TRBV27,TRBJ2-7,once,.
TGTGCCTGGAGCGTACTCCAGGGGACCTACGAGCAGTACTTC,CAWSVLQGTYEQYF,TRBV30,TRBJ2-7,.,.
TGCAGTGCTACCGGGACCGTGGACTACGAGCAGTACTTC,CSATGTVDYEQYF,TRBV20-1,TRBJ2-7,.,.
TGTGCCAGCAGCGCAACTGAAAGCAGGGGGTATGGCTACACCTTC,CASSATESRGYGYTF,TRBV2,TRBJ1-2,few,TRBD1
TGCGCCAGCAGTTCCCGACAGGCTGGAGGCCCCGAAAAACTGTTTTTT,CASSSRQAGGPEKLFF,TRBV10-1,TRBJ1-4,.,.
TGTGCCAGCAGCCGAAGGACTAGAGAGACCCAGTACTTC,CASSRRTRETQYF,TRBV14,TRBJ2-5,.,TRBD2
TGTGCCAGCGGCCAGGGACGAGGGTATTTT,CASGQGRGYF,TRBV6-2/TRBV6-3,TRBJ2-3,.,.
TGTGCCAGCAGCTTGATGGGCGACCCTGAAGCTTTCTTT,CASSLMGDPEAFF,TRBV5-4,TRBJ1-1,.,.
TGTGCCAGCAGCTTAGCGGGATCTCACGAGCAGTACTTC,CASSLAGSHEQYF,TRBV6-1,TRBJ2-7,few,TRBD2
TGTGCCAGCAGTTTTCTCGCAGGGGCGAGCTCCTACAATGAGCAGTTCTTC,CASSFLAGASSYNEQFF,TRBV12-3/TRBV12-4,TRBJ2-1,.,.
TGTGCCAGCAGTGCGATACAGGGAGAAACTGAAGCTTTCTTT,CASSAIQGETEAFF,TRBV6-5,TRBJ1-1,.,.
TGCGCCAGCAGCCAAGATTCGACAGGCACTTATGGCTACACCTTC,CASSQDSTGTYGYTF,TRBV4-1,TRBJ1-2,once,.
TGTGCCATCAGTGAACTTACTAGCGGGCCTGTTAGCTCCTACAATGAGCAGTTCTTC,CAISELTSGPVSSYNEQFF,TRBV10-3,TRBJ2-1,.,TRBD2
TGTGCCAGCAGAAAGGACAGGGTAGACACTGAAGCTTTCTTT,CASRKDRVDTEAFF,TRBV28,TRBJ1-1,.,TRBD1
TGTGCCAGCACTTCGACAGGAAGGGTCTACGAGCAGTACTTC,CASTSTGRVYEQYF,TRBV7-9,TRBJ2-7,.,.
TGTGCCTATAACACTGAAGCTTTCTTT,CAYNTEAFF,TRBV30,TRBJ1-1,few,.
TGTGCCAGCAGCTTAGTCCCAGGAGGTGAAAAACTGTTTTTT,CASSLVPGGEKLFF,TRBV11-2,TRBJ1-4,.,.
TGTGCCAGCAGTGAAATCTCAAATGAAGCTTTCTTT,CASSEISNEAFF,TRBV2,TRBJ1-1,.,.
TGCGCCAGCAGCGCGGGACTAGCGGGAGTAGGGAACTCCTACAATGAGCAGTTCTTC,CASSAGLAGVGNSYNEQFF,TRBV5-1,TRBJ2-1,.,TRBD2
TGTGCCAGCAGCTTAGAGGGACTAGGTCAGCCCCAGCATTTT,CASSLEGLGQPQHF,TRBV7-9,TRBJ1-5,.,.
TGTGCCACCCGCCCCCCCGGGTGGGAGACCTACGAGCAGTACTTC,CATRPPGWETYEQYF,TRBV19,TRBJ2-7,.,.
TGTGCCATCAGTGAGGGACAGCGTAGCGGGAGGAGGTTTGTGAATACGCAGTATTTT,CAISEGQRSGRRFVNTQYF,TRBV10-3,TRBJ2-3,.,TRBD2
TGTGCCGTAACTAGCGGGAGGGGTCCCTACGAGCAGTACTTC,CAVTSGRGPYEQYF,TRBV27,TRBJ2-7,.,TRBD2
TGCAGTGCTAGAAGTCTCGGGGGGGGCCGGTACGATGAGCAGTTCTTC,CSARSLGGGRYDEQFF,TRBV20-1,TRBJ2-1,once,TRBD2
TGTGCCAGCAGTTTAGTTACCCCCGCGGATGAGCAGTTCTTC,CASSLVTPADEQFF,TRBV12-3/TRBV12-4,TRBJ2-1,.,.
TGCGCCAGCAGCCAAGTCTCCAGCGGGGACCTCAGGGATGAGCAGTTCTTC,CASSQVSSGDLRDEQFF,TRBV4-1,TRBJ2-1,.,TRBD2
TGCGCCAGCAGCCCTGAGACAGGGGCCGCCGCTTCCGAGCAGTACTTC,CASSPETGAAASEQYF,TRBV4-1,TRBJ2-7,.,TRBD1
TGTGCCAGTAGTCCCAGTGGAGTTGTGGGACAGCCCCAGCATTTT,CASSPSGVVGQPQHF,TRBV19,TRBJ1-5,.,.
TGTGCCTGGGGAGACTACAATGAGCAGTTCTTC,CAWGDYNEQFF,TRBV30,TRBJ2-1,once,.
TGTGCCACCAGCAGAGTGGACAGGGGATACGAGCAGTACTTC,CATSRVDRGYEQYF,TRBV15,TRBJ2-7,.,TRBD1
TGTGCCAGCAGCCAACCGGGACAGATTAACACCGGGGAGCTGTTTTTT,CASSQPGQINTGELFF,TRBV3-1,TRBJ2-2,.,TRBD1
TGTGCCGCCTCCAATGGCAGGGAACACGACGAGCAGTACTTC,CAASNGREHDEQYF,TRBV10-3,TRBJ2-7,.,.
TGTGCCAGCTCACCGGCAGACACTGCCCCCACAGATACGCAGTATTTT,CASSPADTAPTDTQYF,TRBV18,TRBJ2-3,.,.
TGTGCCAGCAGCCCTGCGGGACTAGCGGGAGGGCCCGACACAGATACGCAGTATTTT,CASSPAGLAGGPDTDTQYF,TRBV4-2,TRBJ2-3,.,TRBD2
TGTGCCAGCAGTGGGGCGGGCCCTGCGGCCAGCGAGCAGTTCTTC,CASSGAGPAASEQFF,TRBV2,TRBJ2-1,.,.
TGTGCCAGCAGCTTAGAGGCAATGATGAATGAAAAACTGTTTTTT,CASSLEAMMNEKLFF,TRBV7-6,TRBJ1-4,once,.
TGTGCCAGCAGTGAATCGCGGGAGCACGACAATGAGCAGTTCTTC,CASSESREHDNEQFF,TRBV2,TRBJ2-1,once,TRBD2
TGTGCCAGCAGCCAGGGGACAGGGTTCAATCAGCCCCAGCATTTT,CASSQGTGFNQPQHF,TRBV14,TRBJ1-5,.,TRBD1
TGTGCCAGCAGTTGGGACCTGATGAACACTGAAGCTTTCTTT,CASSWDLMNTEAFF,TRBV27,TRBJ1-1,.,.
TGCAGCGTTGAAATCCCAGGGCCGGGTCAAGAGACCCAGTACTTC,CSVEIPGPGQETQYF,TRBV29-1,TRBJ2-5,.,.
TGCAGCGTTGAAAGTGAAGGGTTTGATGGCTACACCTTC,CSVESEGFDGYTF,TRBV29-1,TRBJ1-2,.,.
TGTGCCAGCAGTCCCAACAGGGGGCACACCGGGGAGCTGTTTTTT,CASSPNRGHTGELFF,TRBV12-3/TRBV12-4,TRBJ2-2,.,TRBD1
TGCAGCGTTCGGGAAGAGACCCAGTACTTC,CSVREETQYF,TRBV29-1,TRBJ2-5,.,.
TGTGCCAGCAGCGCAGGTGAGCGGGAGGGCTCCTACGAGCAGTACTTC,CASSAGEREGSYEQYF,TRBV9,TRBJ2-7,.,TRBD2
TGCGCCAGCGGTAGACTAGCGGGAGGCTACAATGAGCAGTTCTTC,CASGRLAGGYNEQFF,TRBV4-1,TRBJ2-1,.,TRBD2
TGTGCCAGCACCCGGGACAGGGATTGGGACAATGAGCAGTTCTTC,CASTRDRDWDNEQFF,TRBV6-1,TRBJ2-1,.,TRBD1